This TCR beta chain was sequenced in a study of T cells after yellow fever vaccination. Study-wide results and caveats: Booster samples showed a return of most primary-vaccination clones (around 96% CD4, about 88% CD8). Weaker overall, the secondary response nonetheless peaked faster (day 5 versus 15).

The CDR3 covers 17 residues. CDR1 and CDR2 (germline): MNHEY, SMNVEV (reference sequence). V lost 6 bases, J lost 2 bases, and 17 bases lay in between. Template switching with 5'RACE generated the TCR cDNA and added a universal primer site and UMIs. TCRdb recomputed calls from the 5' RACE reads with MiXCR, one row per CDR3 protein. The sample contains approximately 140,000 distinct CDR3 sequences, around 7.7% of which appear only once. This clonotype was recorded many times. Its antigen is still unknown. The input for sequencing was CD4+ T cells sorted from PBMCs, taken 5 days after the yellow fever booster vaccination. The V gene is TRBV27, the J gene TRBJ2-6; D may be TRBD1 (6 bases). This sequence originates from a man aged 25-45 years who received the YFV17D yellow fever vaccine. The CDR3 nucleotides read TGTGCCAGCAGACGCCGGGACACCGGCCCTGGGGCCAACGTCCTGACTTTC. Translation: CASRRRDTGPGANVLTF. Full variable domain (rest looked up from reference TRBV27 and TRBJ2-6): EAQVTQNPRYLITVTGKKLTVTCSQNMNHEYMSWYRQDPGLGLRQIYYSMNVEVTDKGDVPEGYKVSRKEKRNFPLILESPSPNQTSLYFCASRRRDTGPGANVLTFGAGSRLTVL.